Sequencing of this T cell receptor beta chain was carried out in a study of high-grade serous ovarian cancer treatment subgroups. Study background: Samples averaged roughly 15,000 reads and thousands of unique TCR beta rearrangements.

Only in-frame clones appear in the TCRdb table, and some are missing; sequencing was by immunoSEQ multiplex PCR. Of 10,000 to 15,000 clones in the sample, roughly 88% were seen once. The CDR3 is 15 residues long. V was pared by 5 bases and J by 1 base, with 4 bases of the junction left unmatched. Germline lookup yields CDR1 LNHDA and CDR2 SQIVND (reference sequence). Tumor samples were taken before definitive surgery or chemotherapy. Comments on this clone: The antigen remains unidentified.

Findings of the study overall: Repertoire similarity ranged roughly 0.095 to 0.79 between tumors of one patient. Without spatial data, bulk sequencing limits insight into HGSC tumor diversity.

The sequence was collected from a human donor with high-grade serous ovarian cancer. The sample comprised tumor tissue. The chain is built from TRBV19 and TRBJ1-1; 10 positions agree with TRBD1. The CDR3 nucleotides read TGTGCCAGTAGTTTCGACAGGGGGCCGAACACTGAAGCTTTCTTT. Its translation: CASSFDRGPNTEAFF. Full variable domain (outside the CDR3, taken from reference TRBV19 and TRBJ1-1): DGGITQSPKYLFRKEGQNVTLSCEQNLNHDAMYWYRQDPGQGLRLIYYSQIVNDFQKGDIAEGYSVSREKKESFPLTVTSAQKNPTAFYLCASSFDRGPNTEAFFGQGTRLTVV.